The 27 T cell receptor beta chains given below trace back to one sample, sequenced in a study of response to subunit inactivated influenza vaccine. TCRdb reanalysed the RT-PCR reads using MiXCR and keeps one entry per CDR3 protein. The sample holds roughly 500,000 distinct CDR3 sequences, 20% to 25% seen once. A further study also used this sample, focusing on T cells expressing NK-cell markers. According to that study: TCR beta cDNA was generated via 5'RACE template switching incorporating UMIs.

The sample here was CD4+ T cells sorted from PBMCs, taken 11 to 12 days after vaccination. These receptors all stem from a man aged 45-65 years who received an inactivated influenza vaccine.

In its sample, this clonotype was seen many times. This sequence joins TRBV5-1 and TRBJ2-7; D remains ambiguous. The CDR3 contains 14 residues. The ends were cut back, 0 bases at V and 6 bases at J, with 13 bases in the middle. Germline V gene sequence: CDR1 SGHRS, CDR2 YFSETQ. The CDR3 nucleotides read TGCGCCAGCAGCTTGGCCTCAGGAGTTGGCGAGCAGTACTTC. Amino acid sequence: CASSLASGVGEQYF.

The chain uses TRBV20-1 and TRBJ2-5; D is ambiguous. Germline CDR1 and CDR2: DFQATT and SNEGSKA (reference sequence). There are 14 residues in the CDR3. Trimming cost V 2 bases and J 1 base, with 11 bases left between them. The CDR3 DNA sequence: TGCAGTGCTAGACGACCTACCTCCCAAGAGACCCAGTACTTC. Translation gives CSARRPTSQETQYF.

The V call is TRBV15, the J call TRBJ2-5; unclear D gene. Germline V gives CDR1 LNHNV, CDR2 YYDKDF (reference sequence). The ends were cut back, 0 bases at V and 1 base at J, with 9 bases in the middle. This CDR3 spans 15 amino acids. CDR3 loop: CATSRELASQETQYF. DNA of the CDR3: TGTGCCACCAGCAGAGAACTGGCGAGCCAAGAGACCCAGTACTTC.

This clonotype came up a few times. The chain combines TRBV11-2 with TRBJ2-2; 7 nucleotides align to TRBD2. Trimming removed 2 bases from V and 5 bases from J; junction bases left unmatched: 2. The CDR3 runs to 14 residues. Germline V CDR1 and CDR2: SGHAT, FQNNGV. The CDR3: CASSLRRGTGELFF. In DNA form, the CDR3 reads TGTGCCAGCAGCTTAAGGCGGGGGACCGGGGAGCTGTTTTTT.

The chain links TRBV5-4 to TRBJ2-1; D is uncertain. Deletions cut 4 bases from V and 9 bases from J, with 11 bases between. Germline V CDR1 and CDR2: SGHNT, YYREEE (reference sequence). This CDR3 contains 12 residues. CDR3 nucleotides: TGTGCCAGCAGCCCGCAGGATGGTGAGCAGTTCTTC. Amino acids: CASSPQDGEQFF.

CDR3 amino acids: CASSFGGSGDRRDTQYF. CDR3 DNA sequence: TGTGCCAGCAGCTTCGGGGGTAGCGGAGACCGCAGGGATACGCAGTATTTT. This chain joins TRBV7-3 and TRBJ2-3; D is possibly TRBD2 (6 bases). Per germline, CDR1 SGHTA and CDR2 FQGTGA. This CDR3 region has 17 residues. V was pared by 3 bases and J by 6 bases, with 22 bases between.

V is TRBV11-2 and J is TRBJ2-7, with a tentative D call TRBD2 (6 bases). The V gene lost 2 bases and the J gene lost 3 bases, with 23 bases spanning the gap. Germline V CDR1 and CDR2: SGHAT, FQNNGV. The CDR3 consists of 18 residues. The CDR3 protein is CASSLPPLLARINYEQYF. The CDR3 bases are TGTGCCAGCAGCTTACCCCCTCTCCTAGCGCGTATTAACTACGAGCAGTACTTC.

The gene calls are TRBV23-1 and TRBJ1-1; the D is unclear. TRBV23-1 is flagged as an ORF with uncertain function. V lost 0 bases and J 0 bases, leaving 11 bases between the germline ends. This CDR3 spans 16 amino acids. CDR3 protein: CASSQSDLGMNTEAFF. CDR3 nucleotide sequence: TGCGCCAGCAGTCAATCGGACCTCGGGATGAACACTGAAGCTTTCTTT.

The V call is TRBV12-3 or TRBV12-4, the J call TRBJ2-2; 11 bases agree with TRBD2. CDR3 length: 16 amino acids. With V trimmed by 6 bases and J by 5 bases, 8 bases remained unmatched. The CDR3 is CASRGPGLAVTGELFF. CDR3 DNA: TGTGCCAGCAGAGGTCCGGGACTAGCGGTAACCGGGGAGCTGTTTTTT.

The gene calls are TRBV11-2 and TRBJ1-5; D is unresolved. The ends were cut back, 1 base at V and 7 bases at J, with 11 bases in the middle. Germline CDR1 SGHAT, CDR2 FQNNGV. CDR3 length: 14 amino acids. The CDR3 here is CASSLGPVRQPQHF. Here the CDR3 DNA reads TGTGCCAGCAGCTTAGGGCCCGTCAGGCAGCCCCAGCATTTT. Combining the CDR3 with reference TRBV11-2 and TRBJ1-5 gives the whole variable domain EAGVAQSPRYKIIEKRQSVAFWCNPISGHATLYWYQQILGQGPKLLIQFQNNGVVDDSQLPKDRFSAERLKGVDSTLKIQPAKLEDSAVYLCASSLGPVRQPQHFGDGTRLSIL.

The rearrangement links TRBV24-1 to TRBJ1-5; 7 bases match TRBD1. The germline V gene encodes CDR1 KGHDR and CDR2 SFDVKD. The CDR3 loop spans 13 amino acids. With V trimmed by 5 bases and J by 7 bases, 4 bases remained unmatched. The CDR3 reads CATSGDRTQPQHF. The CDR3 bases are TGTGCCACCAGTGGGGACAGAACCCAGCCCCAGCATTTT.

This clonotype has a handful of counts. The chain is built from TRBV28 and TRBJ1-1; 10 bases agree with TRBD1. Germline lookup yields CDR1 MDHEN and CDR2 SYDVKM. Trimming at V came to 3 bases and at J to 0 bases, leaving 7 bases not matched to a gene. The CDR3 runs 17 residues. CDR3 in DNA: TGTGCCAGCAGTTTGAGGACAGGGGGTTTGTTGAACACTGAAGCTTTCTTT. This translates into CASSLRTGGLLNTEAFF.

As DNA, the CDR3 is TGTGCCAGCAGCCACGGTGTACAGAAAGAGACCCAGTACTTC. This translates into CASSHGVQKETQYF. The chain recombines TRBV6-1 with TRBJ2-5; D gene uncertain. CDR1 is MNHNS and CDR2 is SASEGT in the germline V gene. The ends were cut back, 6 bases at V and 3 bases at J, with 14 bases in the middle. The CDR3 extends over 14 amino acids.

This sequence joins TRBV6-2 or TRBV6-3 and TRBJ1-1; D gene unclear. This CDR3 has 14 residues. The V end lost 5 bases, the J end lost 1 base, and 11 bases lay between the germline ends. Germline CDR1 and CDR2: MNHEY and SVGEGT. CDR3: CASSSGMPNTEAFF. The CDR3, as DNA: TGTGCCAGCAGTAGTGGAATGCCGAACACTGAAGCTTTCTTT.

This clonotype has a handful of counts. The J gene is TRBJ2-7, the V gene TRBV10-3; D not resolved. Looked up from germline, CDR1 is ENHRY and CDR2 is SYGVKD. V was pared by 6 bases and J by 0 bases, with 12 bases between. The CDR3 length is 14 residues. CDR3 coding DNA: TGTGCCATCAGCTCCGACCCCTACTCCTACGAGCAGTACTTC. Translating gives CAISSDPYSYEQYF.

The chain uses TRBV28 and TRBJ1-1, with D possibly TRBD1 on 6 matching bases. This CDR3 region has 15 residues. V lost 8 bases and J 0 bases, leaving 16 bases between the germline ends. Per germline, CDR1 MDHEN and CDR2 SYDVKM. The CDR3 coding sequence is TGTGCCAGCCAAGAGGGTGGACAGCTGAACACTGAAGCTTTCTTT. It codes for CASQEGGQLNTEAFF.

With respect to this clonotype: At one end the junction does not follow the germline gene, possibly because of a read error. This CDR3 is CASSLGPREAKNIKYF. The CDR3 region has the DNA TGTGCCAGTAGTTTGGGACCTCGAGAAGCCAAAAACATTAAGTACTTC. The V and J genes are TRBV19 and TRBJ2-4, with D perhaps matching TRBD1 or TRBD2 (5 bases each). This CDR3 is built from 16 residues. Germline V gene data show CDR1 as LNHDA and CDR2 as SQIVND (reference sequence).

V gene TRBV20-1 combines with J gene TRBJ2-3; D ambiguous. Looked up from germline, CDR1 is DFQATT and CDR2 is SNEGSKA (reference sequence). This CDR3 has 11 amino acids. With 1 base removed from V and 6 bases from J, the gap between germline ends came to 5 bases. CDR3: CSARVMDTQYF. In nucleotides, the CDR3 is TGCAGTGCTAGAGTAATGGATACGCAGTATTTT.

The gene calls are TRBV18 and TRBJ1-1; no reliable D call. Germline V gene data show CDR1 as KGHSH and CDR2 as LQKENI. V lost 0 bases and J 5 bases, leaving 13 bases between the germline ends. The CDR3 is 15 amino acids. The CDR3 nucleotides are TGTGCCAGCTCACCACCGCGCGGGAGGATTACTGAAGCTTTCTTT. Translated: CASSPPRGRITEAFF.

This chain links TRBV10-3 with TRBJ2-7; 8 bases line up with TRBD1. With 2 bases clipped from V and 2 bases from J, the junction kept 5 bases outside the gene matches. Germline V gene sequence: CDR1 ENHRY, CDR2 SYGVKD. The CDR3 has 15 residues. The CDR3 sequence is CAISEPGQVTYEQYF. CDR3 nucleotides: TGTGCCATCAGTGAGCCGGGACAGGTAACCTACGAGCAGTACTTC.

This clonotype has only a few counts. CDR3 bases: TGTGCCAGCAGCTTAGGGGACAGGGGAACCTACGAGCAGTACTTC. Protein sequence: CASSLGDRGTYEQYF. This chain joins TRBV7-6 and TRBJ2-7; 10 positions agree with TRBD1. Germline V gene lookup returns CDR1 SGHVS and CDR2 FNYEAQ. The CDR3 is made up of 15 amino acids. V trimming: 1 base; J trimming: 2 bases; junction bases outside the gene matches: 2.

In this sample, this clonotype turned up a few times. The chain is built from TRBV20-1 and TRBJ2-2; no clear D gene. CDR1 and CDR2 from the germline V gene are DFQATT and SNEGSKA (reference sequence). The germline V and J ends were trimmed by 3 bases and 0 bases, with 5 bases remaining between them. The CDR3 consists of 13 residues. CDR3: CSASSANTGELFF. Written as DNA, the CDR3 is TGCAGTGCTAGTTCTGCGAACACCGGGGAGCTGTTTTTT.

The rearrangement joins TRBV6-6 to TRBJ1-2, with D unclear. V lost 6 bases to trimming and J lost 8 bases, with 10 bases between them. CDR1 is MNHNY, CDR2 SVGAGI, per germline (reference sequence). The CDR3 loop spans 11 amino acids. The CDR3: CASRRDDGYTF. In DNA, the CDR3 is TGTGCCAGCAGACGAGATGACGGCTACACCTTC.

The sample holds a few counts of this clonotype. The genes are TRBV6-2 or TRBV6-3 and TRBJ1-1; D gene unclear. The germline CDR1 and CDR2 sequences are MNHEY and SVGEGT. This CDR3 has 16 residues. V was clipped by 2 bases and J by 2 bases, with 15 bases between them. The DNA for the CDR3 is TGTGCCAGCAGTTACGCAAAAGGCGGACTAAACACTGAAGCTTTCTTT. Translation: CASSYAKGGLNTEAFF.

The table lists this clonotype with a few counts. This chain uses TRBV4-1 with TRBJ2-7, with a weak D call TRBD1 (6 bases). CDR1 and CDR2 (germline): MGHRA, YSYEKL. There are 14 residues in the CDR3. The V end was cut by 4 bases, the J end by 4 bases, with 14 bases between. This chain's CDR3 is CASSPLGGGYEQYF. The DNA for the CDR3 is TGCGCCAGCAGCCCACTTGGGGGCGGGTACGAGCAGTACTTC.

This clonotype has only a few counts. V usage is TRBV15 and J usage is TRBJ2-3; a weak D match, TRBD2 (6 bases). Per the germline V gene, CDR1 is LNHNV and CDR2 is YYDKDF (reference sequence). V lost 6 bases, J lost 0 bases, and 10 bases lay in between. This CDR3 spans 14 amino acids. In nucleotides, the CDR3 is TGTGCCACCAGTAGGAGGGCTAGCACAGATACGCAGTATTTT. Translation gives CATSRRASTDTQYF. Complete variable domain (other parts from reference TRBV15 and TRBJ2-3): DAMVIQNPRYQVTQFGKPVTLSCSQTLNHNVMYWYQQKSSQAPKLLFHYYDKDFNNEADTPDNFQSRRPNTSFCFLDIRSPGLGDTAMYLCATSRRASTDTQYFGPGTRLTVL.

V gene TRBV7-2 combines with J gene TRBJ1-5, with D possibly being TRBD1 (5 bases). V lost 3 bases, J lost 7 bases, and 10 bases lay in between. The germline gives CDR1 SGHTA, CDR2 FQGNSA. This CDR3 region has 13 residues. CDR3 in amino acids: CASSFGGGQPQHF. The CDR3 DNA sequence: TGTGCCAGCAGCTTCGGGGGGGGGCAGCCCCAGCATTTT.